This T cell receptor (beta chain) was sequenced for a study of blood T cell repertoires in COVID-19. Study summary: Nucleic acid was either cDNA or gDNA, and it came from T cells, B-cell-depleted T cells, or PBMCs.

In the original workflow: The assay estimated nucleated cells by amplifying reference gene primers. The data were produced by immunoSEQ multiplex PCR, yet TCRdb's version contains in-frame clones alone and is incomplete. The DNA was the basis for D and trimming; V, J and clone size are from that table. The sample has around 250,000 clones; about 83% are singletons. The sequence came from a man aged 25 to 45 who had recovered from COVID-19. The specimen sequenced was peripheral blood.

Here the CDR3 reads CATSRGTERSNSGANVLTF. The CDR3 DNA reads TGTGCCACCAGCAGGGGTACGGAGCGGTCCAACTCTGGGGCCAACGTCCTGACTTTC. The V call is TRBV15, the J call TRBJ2-6; maybe TRBD2 (5 bases). The CDR3 is made up of 19 amino acids. With 3 bases removed from V and 0 bases from J, the gap between germline ends came to 18 bases. Germline V lookup: CDR1 LNHNV, CDR2 YYDKDF (reference sequence).